The sequence of this T cell receptor (beta chain) was determined in a study of human T cells and chemical hapten exposure. In the study overall: DPC 0.01% went on the upper back by patch test, with reading at 6 days. Minor volume differences among pooled libraries chiefly drove per-sample TCR yield variation.

V was clipped by 6 bases and J by 0 bases, with 12 bases between them. Germline V gene sequence: CDR1 SQVTM, CDR2 ANQGSEA. The CDR3 sequence is 14 residues long. How the authors handled the data: The number of TCRs in each sample had a median of around 96,000 and spanned about 23,224 to 690,600. TCRdb reprocessed the RACE reads via MiXCR and lists one record per CDR3 protein. TCRdb, not the original authors, processed these V and J calls. The sample yields about 350,000 distinct CDR3 sequences, about 6.3% seen once. This clonotype was counted many times. Time point noted: patch test 2, 6 weeks after DPC sensitization. Treatment defined: therapeutic diphenylcyclopropenone sensitization with weekly scalp DPC. Every patch test was put on after a blood sample was taken.

This material consisted of whole blood, taken in connection with sensitization to the hapten diphenylcyclopropenone (DPC). The gene calls are TRBV29-1 and TRBJ1-3; D is unclear. The source of this sequence is a woman under 30 with alopecia areata. Some clones in this sample may be carry-over from other donors' samples. CDR3 DNA sequence: TGCAGCGTCAGACTGCAAAACTCTGGAAACACCATATATTTT. Translating it yields CSVRLQNSGNTIYF.